This T cell receptor (beta chain) was captured in a study of cytomegalovirus exposure and HLA in healthy donors. General study findings and limits: Later analysis demonstrated an association between a missense DCLRE1C variant and TCR beta V- and J-gene trimming. 87-base-pair reads could not separate some V segments, including TRBV6-2 and TRBV6-3.

The V gene end was trimmed by 1 base and the J gene end by 5 bases; junction bases not matched to a gene: 3. Germline assignment: CDR1 SGHRS and CDR2 YFSETQ. CDR3 size: 15 residues. Details on this clone: Its specificity is not known. Within the sample, other DNA sequences also encode this same CDR3.

Nominally healthy donors were sampled, though unrecorded immune exposures were likely. Amplification used 60 Vbeta primers and 13 Jbeta primers. Under the authors' procedure: Later, an analysis found tens of millions of unique TCR beta chains, and roughly 10 million of these were shared. TCRdb's table, derived via immunoSEQ multiplex PCR, lists solely in-frame clones and lacks some. V and J calls and clone size are given by that table; D and trimming were obtained from the DNA. Recorded here are under 150,000 clones; the top ten clones represent roughly 2%. The rearrangement links TRBV5-1 to TRBJ1-4; 9 positions match TRBD1. The source is a woman aged 60-70 years in good health and CMV-seronegative. The specimen was PBMCs. The CDR3 protein is CASSLSGTGNEKLFF. CDR3 coding DNA: TGCGCCAGCAGCTTGTCGGGGACAGGGAATGAAAAACTGTTTTTT.